This T cell receptor (beta chain) was recorded in a study of cytomegalovirus exposure and HLA in healthy donors (dated by TCRdb to 2017 to 2019). About the full investigation: In an earlier analysis of 550 to 750 of the donors, about 260 Gb of sequence data and roughly 100 million unique TCR beta sequences from 180 million or so T cells were reported. An early release covering roughly 580 HLA-typed donors comprised approximately 300 gigabases of sequencing data and around 80 million unique TCR sequences. Of the roughly 410 genotyped donors, 80% to 90% were placed in the genetic ancestry cluster associated with self-reported Caucasian donors. The study aimed to test whether cataloging public T cell receptors could reveal signatures of past pathogen exposure. The T cell repertoires of some 670 subjects were profiled by immunosequencing and related to cytomegalovirus serostatus. A separate validation cohort of roughly 110 different subjects was used in addition to the roughly 700-subject first cohort. To predict cytomegalovirus infection status, the study brought together high-throughput TCR immunosequencing, statistical association of individual TCRs with disease status, and machine learning. In a later analysis, previously published TCR beta repertoires from several hundred donors were re-analyzed and high-resolution HLA genotyping was added so that TCR occurrence patterns could be studied. The later analysis used no new phenotypic data to find candidate immune exposures, relying instead on TCR beta sequences and their occurrence across donors. An earlier analysis of fewer than 700 of the donors applied high-throughput TCR beta sequencing to assess whether each TCR beta V gene segment acted as functional or pseudogenic. Donor age, sex, ethnicity and CMV serostatus were compiled together with the repertoire data. A later genetic analysis took genome-wide SNP genotypes for about 55% of the 666 donors and used that subset as a discovery cohort. All discovery cohort repertoires had been generated using a single sequencing platform. Both class I and class II loci were covered by HLA typing, at four-digit resolution. The number of donors typed differed by locus, with roughly 620-630 for A, B, C, DRB1 and DQB1, 522 for DQA1, approximately 580 for DPA1, and around 460 for DPB1. Four or five DR-DQ haplotypes were handled as single units for association and clustering because linkage in the cohort was strong. On average, about 200,000 unique TCR beta nucleotide sequences were sequenced per donor among a few hundred genotyped donors of the cohort, with roughly 18% of those sequences being non-productive.

Counted from cysteine to phenylalanine, this CDR3 has 15 amino acids. The read is trimmed to its CDR3 DNA, 45 bases read in frame from base 1. Between the V and J ends, shortened by 4 bases and 3 bases respectively, the junction contains 17 bases. CDR1 and CDR2 were assigned from the germline V gene (reference sequence) as SGHNT and YYREEE. The cohort was made up of 500 to 800 healthy bone marrow donors. Cohort members were all nominally healthy when sampled, although unrecorded immune exposures were likely present. The donor was CMV seronegative and was included in the group of around 320 seronegative cohort members. A peripheral blood sample was collected from each donor, and TCR beta sequencing was performed on peripheral blood mononuclear cells. Genomic DNA was extracted from the blood cell samples with the Qiagen DNeasy Blood Extraction Kit. Libraries were constructed by the immunoSEQ multiplex PCR assay. For the multiplex PCR, a mixture combining 60 forward primers for TCR Vbeta segments and 13 reverse primers for TCR Jbeta segments was used. Amplification of the CDR3 region of rearranged TCR beta genes was performed with a multiplex PCR assay on genomic DNA. Amplified TCR beta libraries were sequenced as 87-base-pair reads on the Illumina HiSeq System. In the original analysis: A later analysis counted about 76 million unique TCR beta chains across the 666 repertoires, and roughly 11 million of these chains were shared by at least two donors. Raw reads were error-corrected and collapsed into unique sequences with a nearest-neighbor algorithm that merged closely related sequences to remove PCR and sequencing errors. Alignment of CDR3 sequences to IMGT reference sequences was used to assign V, D and J gene segments. For a sequence to be retained, a match of at least six nucleotides was required to both a V gene segment and a J gene segment. Rearrangements were classified as productive when the CDR3 lacked stop codons and remained in frame with V and J, and all other rearrangements were classified as non-productive. CDR3 was defined by IMGT convention, running from the second conserved V-encoded cysteine to the conserved J-encoded phenylalanine. In an earlier analysis of around 540 of the donors, sequences lacking an unambiguous match to a single V gene segment were excluded. An earlier analysis of several hundred of the donors called V segments functional above 56.7% productive rearrangements and segregating when the between-donor standard deviation exceeded 5%. A statistical classification framework was built for diagnosing cytomegalovirus status from the catalog of TCR beta chain sequences. In a later analysis, TCR nucleotide sequences were compared against IMGT/GENE-DB human TR gene sequences so that V and J genes could be assigned. Using the TCRdist pipeline, a later analysis assigned CDR3 sequences along with most-parsimonious VDJ recombination scenarios. In a later analysis, every TCR beta chain was defined by the combination of its CDR3 amino acid sequence and its V-gene family, and reads without a unique V-gene family were dropped. A later analysis removed 592 highly shared, low-generation-probability nucleotide sequences to deal with suspected cross-contamination and a sequencing artifact. In a later analysis, a clonal expansion index was calculated for each public chain from normalized within-repertoire ranks of inferred template counts. In a later analysis, generation probabilities were computed using a VDJ recombination model fitted to out-of-frame rearrangements, and the results were checked against IGoR. In a later analysis, hypergeometric tests were used to score TCR-TCR, TCR-HLA and TCR-CMV co-occurrence, with a repertoire-size bias correction applied to TCR pairs. To estimate false discovery rates, a later analysis permuted the HLA or CMV assignments 20 times. In a later analysis, co-occurring TCRs were grouped with DBSCAN, and TCRdist sequence similarity was added when clustering was performed within HLA-allele-positive subsets. Repertoires with fewer than 30,000 or more than 120,000 public chains, plus five repertoires with anomalous nucleotide sharing, were excluded from co-occurrence clustering. Imported from immuneACCESS, the table was reduced by TCRdb to in-frame sequences with V and J called. These copies leave out some clones; in studies compared against another copy, an unresolved V gene accounts for under half, and the cause of the remainder is not known. The V and J calls and clone size come from that table; D and trimming were worked out from the DNA. The sample contains some 85,000 clones, 65% to 85% of them found a single time. Approximately 2.1% of the sample is held by the ten biggest clonotypes.

A remark on this clone: The antigen it binds to is not known. There are no base qualities to consult, and no much larger clone falls within one base.

Beyond this particular receptor, the publication reports: Compared with the approximately 600-donor mean, donors in an Asian-associated ancestry cluster had fewer N-insertions in productive TCRs, according to a later genetic analysis. Because counts were too low, more than 15 rarely observed V segments, including chromosome 9 orphons, were excluded from the earlier analysis of some 590 of the donors. Specific HLA alleles were associated with about 17,000 TCR beta sequences at a false discovery rate of 0.05 in a later analysis. Correlated functional status among segregating V segments might be attributable to linkage disequilibrium, but an unknown experimental factor could not be ruled out. A later analysis found that HLA-associated TCR beta chains were more clonally expanded and had lower generation probabilities than equally common non-associated chains. The 87-base-pair reads could not distinguish some IMGT-functional V segments, including TRBV6-2 and TRBV6-3, so those segments were excluded. A further reported finding was that TCR beta sequences accurately predicted the HLA-A and HLA-B alleles for most subjects in the first cohort. While some public TCRs were present in many individuals, most TCR sequences turned up only very rarely across donors. Only TCR beta chains were sequenced in this cohort, and the absence of alpha or paired-chain data limited detectable features. According to the authors, the approach could potentially be generalized to other disease states and immunological phenotypes. In a later genetic analysis, a missense DCLRE1C variant was associated with V-gene and J-gene trimming of TCR beta chains, and the association was replicated in an independent cohort. The presence/absence analyses assumed that sequencing depth was roughly uniform across donors, and that assumption may not be true. Broadly in line with IMGT annotations, most TCR beta V segments showed up in productive rearrangements about 87% or about 30% of the time in an earlier analysis of about 500 of the donors. In the study, some 160 TCR beta chains were listed as associated with cytomegalovirus. Cytomegalovirus status was reported to be diagnosed by the classifier with high specificity and sensitivity in both the original and validation cohorts. The only immune exposure information available for the cohort was CMV serostatus. When HLA alleles, especially DR and DQ, strongly co-occurred, attributing TCR associations to individual alleles was difficult. A later analysis found that most CMV-associated TCR beta chains appeared HLA-restricted, with HLA associations seemingly driven largely by CMV exposure. A few of the identified cytomegalovirus-associated TCR beta chains were confirmed in vitro to be specific for cytomegalovirus antigens. In a later analysis, several top co-occurrence clusters were reported to appear linked to parvovirus B19, influenza, CMV and Epstein-Barr virus. A cluster of highly shared sequence variants was judged likely to be a technical artifact of the sequencing pipeline. Because some donors lacked HLA typing at each locus, the association tests relied only on the typed subset. According to a later analysis, TCR association rates differed among HLA loci, with DRB1 alleles showing the most associated TCRs and HLA-C alleles showing the fewest.

The chain couples TRBV5-4 to TRBJ2-7; perhaps TRBD2 is the D gene, with 5 bases matching. Specimen: PBMCs. This TCR was sampled from a man between 18 and 35 years old in good health and CMV-seronegative. The DNA sequence follows: TGTGCCAGCAGCCCTGAGAAGATGGGGAGCTACGAGCAGTACTTC. Translated, this gives CASSPEKMGSYEQYF. The entire variable domain, with the stretches around the CDR3 drawn from the reference TRBV5-4 and TRBJ2-7 proteins, is ETGVTQSPTHLIKTRGQQVTLRCSSQSGHNTVSWYQQALGQGPQFIFQYYREEENGRGNFPPRFSGLQFPNYSSELNVNALELDDSALYLCASSPEKMGSYEQYFGPGTRLTVT.